This T cell receptor beta chain is from a study of T cells in localized non-small cell lung cancer. Sequenced by immunoSEQ multiplex PCR; TCRdb stores in-frame clones only, minus some. Of roughly 76,000 clones in the sample, less than 85% were seen once. Specimen: PBMCs, collected before any cancer treatment. The source of this sequence is a man aged 40 to 70 with stage II squamous cell lung carcinoma.

CDR3 sequence reads: CASSVVGRNQPQHF. In nucleotides, the CDR3 is TGCGCCAGCAGTGTCGTGGGGAGGAATCAGCCCCAGCATTTT. The rearrangement links TRBV10-2 to TRBJ1-5; D unclear. Trimming took off 4 bases at V and 4 bases at J, with 11 bases between the two ends. This CDR3 contains 14 residues. Germline-derived CDR1 and CDR2 are WSHSY and SAAADI.